This T cell receptor beta chain was sequenced for a study of blood T cell repertoires in COVID-19. Original processing notes: Amplification from reference gene primers served as the basis for estimated nucleated cell counts. TCRdb's copy holds only in-frame clones and misses some; the assay was immunoSEQ multiplex PCR. That table gives V, J and clone size, and the DNA gave D and trimming. The data hold approximately 190,000 clones, with roughly 80% observed a single time. The CDR3 is 13 amino acids. Trimming took 4 bases from V and 5 from J, leaving 12 bases between them. The germline gives CDR1 SGHNT, CDR2 YYREEE (reference sequence).

Sequencing was carried out using peripheral blood. The chain joins TRBV5-4 to TRBJ1-2; D might be TRBD1 (5 bases). The receptor was derived from a man aged 25-45 years with active or convalescent COVID-19. CDR3 amino acids: CASSPAEGYGYTF. CDR3 coding DNA: TGTGCCAGCAGCCCCGCGGAGGGGTATGGCTACACCTTC.